What follows describes a single T cell receptor beta chain. Sequencing used immunoSEQ multiplex PCR; TCRdb keeps in-frame clones, though not all of them. Of fewer than 350,000 clones listed, less than 85% were seen once; the top ten hold around 2.5%. This CDR3 region has 13 residues. Germline V gene sequence: CDR1 SEHNR, CDR2 FQNEAQ (reference sequence). Deletions cut 5 bases from V and 5 bases from J, with 12 bases between. These data belong to a study of blood T cell repertoires in COVID-19. For the study at large: T cells, B-cell-depleted T cells, or PBMCs supplied cDNA or gDNA.

The rearrangement links TRBV7-9 to TRBJ1-1; possible D gene TRBD1, 5 bases. The sequence came from a woman in her forties or fifties who had recovered from COVID-19. Sequenced sample: PBMCs or T cells enriched from blood (not recorded which). CDR3 amino acids: CASSALAGTEAFF. The CDR3 DNA reads TGTGCCAGCAGCGCACTGGCAGGGACTGAAGCTTTCTTT.